Listed below are T cell receptor beta chains from one sample, sequenced in a study of blood T cell repertoires in COVID-19. Sequenced by immunoSEQ multiplex PCR; TCRdb stores in-frame clones only, minus some. The table lists more than 200,000 clones, around nine tenths of them singletons. Sequencing was carried out using PBMCs or T cells enriched from blood (not recorded which). These receptors came from a man between 25 and 39 years old who had recovered from COVID-19. CDR3s include the opening cysteine and the closing phenylalanine or tryptophan.

V,J,CDR3
TRBV30,TRBJ2-7,CAWSSRRVGSYEQYF
TRBV7-9,TRBJ1-2,CASSEIRGSGYTF
TRBV18,TRBJ2-1,CASSPDRSSGGRTRSDNEQFF
TRBV19,TRBJ1-1,CASSIGAGEGSTEAFF
TRBV7-3,TRBJ2-7,CASSLTPGDEQYF
TRBV30,TRBJ2-7,CAWSRRDRESYEQYF
TRBV18,TRBJ1-3,CASSSGLPSAGNTIYF
TRBV9,TRBJ2-2,CASSAQGYTGELFF
TRBV7-8,TRBJ2-1,CASSLVGVSYNEQFF
TRBV21-1,TRBJ1-3,CASSKACWGENTIYF
TRBV28,TRBJ1-5,CASSLPYQPQHF
TRBV27,TRBJ2-3,CASSGDYKRGTDTQYF
TRBV7-9,TRBJ1-2,CASSHGQNYGYTF
TRBV18,TRBJ2-3,CASSPVLGQGSTDTQYF
TRBV21-1,TRBJ2-7,CASSKIAPSGSYEQYF
TRBV5-4,TRBJ2-3,CASSLEGYDRGVQYF
TRBV19,TRBJ1-2,CASSIQGGENYGYTF
TRBV19,TRBJ1-6,CPKGLSARNSYNSPLHF
TRBV7-2,TRBJ2-1,CASSSWTSGSNEQFF
TRBV12-3/TRBV12-4,TRBJ1-5,CASSSTRGAQHF
TRBV28,TRBJ1-4,CASSRDRGSPATNEKLFF
TRBV4-3,TRBJ2-2,CASSQDWDRYTGELFF
TRBV24-1,TRBJ2-7,CATEAGESGSYEQYF
TRBV5-4,TRBJ2-3,CASSLARQPTDTQYF
TRBV5-5,TRBJ1-4,CASSSTGVNEKLFF
TRBV6-5,TRBJ1-2,CASNGQAERYGYTF
TRBV6-4,TRBJ1-5,CASDHGQGGGNQPQHF
TRBV14,TRBJ1-5,CASSQGFGNQPQHF
TRBV18,TRBJ2-1,CASSPAAGGTYNEQFF
TRBV7-2,TRBJ2-5,CASSLEQGQETQYF
TRBV28,TRBJ2-7,CASSTAGTGNYEQYF
TRBV6-5,TRBJ1-4,CASRTPGQGYEKLFF
TRBV19,TRBJ2-7,CASSDEGTGDEQYF
TRBV3-1/TRBV3-2,TRBJ2-7,CASSFRQGSYEQYF
TRBV12-3/TRBV12-4,TRBJ1-1,CASSLAHRVEF
TRBV29-1,TRBJ2-7,CSVGTGTYYEQYF
TRBV19,TRBJ1-1,CASSVSTNTEAFF
TRBV12-3/TRBV12-4,TRBJ1-3,CASRVTGGNTIYF